These T cell receptor beta chains were read from a single sample in a study of cytomegalovirus exposure and HLA in healthy donors. Repertoires were generated with immunoSEQ multiplex PCR, while TCRdb's copy carries only in-frame clones and drops some. The sample consists of about 130,000 clones, approximately 80% of them appearing once. Material: PBMCs. The receptors stem from a woman younger than 30 in good health and CMV-seropositive. The CDR3 runs from the conserved cysteine through the conserved F or W. The order of the fields is J gene, V gene, clone size, D gene, CDR3 DNA, CDR3 protein. A D gene is named only where the DNA matches it firmly. Clone size is shown for a subset of rows, as once, few, many or a class of expanded clone.

J gene: TRBJ2-3; V gene: TRBV4-1; clone size: -; D gene: -; CDR3 DNA: TGCGCCAGCAGCCAAGAAGGATTGACAGCGCACACAGATACGCAGTATTTT; CDR3 protein: CASSQEGLTAHTDTQYF
J gene: TRBJ2-1; V gene: TRBV6-5; clone size: -; D gene: -; CDR3 DNA: TGTGCCAGCAGTCGGAACCCCCAGGGGAATGAGCAGTTCTTC; CDR3 protein: CASSRNPQGNEQFF
J gene: TRBJ2-1; V gene: TRBV2; clone size: -; D gene: TRBD1; CDR3 DNA: TGTGCCAGCAGTGTACAGGGGTTACACATGAATGAGCAGTTCTTC; CDR3 protein: CASSVQGLHMNEQFF
J gene: TRBJ1-2; V gene: TRBV28; clone size: few; D gene: -; CDR3 DNA: TGTGCCAGCAGTTTAGCTGCGGGGGCGCTTGGCTACACCTTC; CDR3 protein: CASSLAAGALGYTF
J gene: TRBJ2-7; V gene: TRBV2; clone size: -; D gene: -; CDR3 DNA: TGTGCCAGCGGTTGGGGGGGGCGCGAGCAGTACTTC; CDR3 protein: CASGWGGREQYF
J gene: TRBJ2-1; V gene: TRBV27; clone size: -; D gene: -; CDR3 DNA: TGTGCCAGCAGTTTCGGGAAATACAATGAGCAGTTCTTC; CDR3 protein: CASSFGKYNEQFF
J gene: TRBJ1-2; V gene: TRBV6-1; clone size: -; D gene: -; CDR3 DNA: TGTGCCAGCAAGGGGCAGGGCTATGGCTACACCTTC; CDR3 protein: CASKGQGYGYTF
J gene: TRBJ1-3; V gene: TRBV18; clone size: -; D gene: -; CDR3 DNA: TGTGCCAGCTCACAAGAGATCTCTGGAAACACCATATATTTT; CDR3 protein: CASSQEISGNTIYF
J gene: TRBJ1-1; V gene: TRBV7-8; clone size: -; D gene: -; CDR3 DNA: TGTGCCAGCAGCCCCGACAGACGGCTACTCGGAGCTTTCTTT; CDR3 protein: CASSPDRRLLGAFF
J gene: TRBJ1-1; V gene: TRBV6-1; clone size: -; D gene: -; CDR3 DNA: TGTGCCAGCAGTGAATCGGGCAGGGTGAACACTGAAGCTTTCTTT; CDR3 protein: CASSESGRVNTEAFF
J gene: TRBJ1-3; V gene: TRBV5-6; clone size: once; D gene: -; CDR3 DNA: TGTGCCAGCAGCTTGGGCGCGGCCAACTCTGGAAACACCATATATTTT; CDR3 protein: CASSLGAANSGNTIYF
J gene: TRBJ2-1; V gene: TRBV6-4; clone size: once; D gene: TRBD2; CDR3 DNA: TGTGCCAGCAGTGACGGCCGGGGGGGCCTGGAAGAGCAGTTCTTC; CDR3 protein: CASSDGRGGLEEQFF
J gene: TRBJ1-6; V gene: TRBV4-1; clone size: -; D gene: -; CDR3 DNA: TGCGCCAGCAGCCAACCGACTCAGGGGCGGAATTCACCCCTCCACTTT; CDR3 protein: CASSQPTQGRNSPLHF
J gene: TRBJ2-4; V gene: TRBV6-1; clone size: -; D gene: TRBD1; CDR3 DNA: TGTGCCAGCAGTGAGACCGGGACAGGGGCGGGGGCCAAAAACATTCAGTACTTC; CDR3 protein: CASSETGTGAGAKNIQYF
J gene: TRBJ2-5; V gene: TRBV7-9; clone size: -; D gene: TRBD2; CDR3 DNA: TGTGCCAGCAGCGGCGTGGTGGCGGGGGGGCTTGGGGAGACCCAGTACTTC; CDR3 protein: CASSGVVAGGLGETQYF
J gene: TRBJ1-2; V gene: TRBV28; clone size: -; D gene: -; CDR3 DNA: TGTGCCAGCAGTTTTGTCTCGGACATTATCTATGGCTACACCTTC; CDR3 protein: CASSFVSDIIYGYTF
J gene: TRBJ1-2; V gene: TRBV15; clone size: -; D gene: -; CDR3 DNA: TGTGCCACCAGCAGAGATCAACCAGGGAAAGTTGGTAACTATGGCTACACCTTC; CDR3 protein: CATSRDQPGKVGNYGYTF
J gene: TRBJ2-3; V gene: TRBV28; clone size: -; D gene: TRBD1; CDR3 DNA: TGTGCCAGCAGTTCGGGACAGGGGATAGATACGCAGTATTTT; CDR3 protein: CASSSGQGIDTQYF
J gene: TRBJ2-1; V gene: TRBV7-9; clone size: -; D gene: TRBD2; CDR3 DNA: TGTGCCAGCAGTTTCGGACTAGCGGACTCCAATGAGCAGTTCTTC; CDR3 protein: CASSFGLADSNEQFF
J gene: TRBJ1-2; V gene: TRBV28; clone size: -; D gene: TRBD1; CDR3 DNA: TGTGCCAGCAGGGGACAGGGATTTGGCTACACCTTC; CDR3 protein: CASRGQGFGYTF
J gene: TRBJ1-5; V gene: TRBV6-5; clone size: -; D gene: -; CDR3 DNA: TGTGCCAGCAGGGCTAGACAGGATAGCAATCAGCCCCAGCATTTT; CDR3 protein: CASRARQDSNQPQHF
J gene: TRBJ2-7; V gene: TRBV5-1; clone size: -; D gene: TRBD1; CDR3 DNA: TGCGCCAGCAGCCCCGACAGGGCCACCTACGAGCAGTACTTC; CDR3 protein: CASSPDRATYEQYF
J gene: TRBJ2-7; V gene: TRBV12-2; clone size: -; D gene: -; CDR3 DNA: TGTGCAAGTCGCTTCTTGGGCAGGCATGGATACGAGCAGTACTTC; CDR3 protein: CASRFLGRHGYEQYF
J gene: TRBJ1-6; V gene: TRBV5-1; clone size: -; D gene: TRBD1; CDR3 DNA: TGCGCCACCCGGACAGGGCCAGCGCGATCACCCCTCCACTTT; CDR3 protein: CATRTGPARSPLHF
J gene: TRBJ1-3; V gene: TRBV5-1; clone size: -; D gene: TRBD1; CDR3 DNA: TGCGCCAGCAGCTTCCGGACAGGGGGACTCTCTGGAAACACCATATCTTTT; CDR3 protein: CASSFRTGGLSGNTISF
J gene: TRBJ2-1; V gene: TRBV7-2; clone size: -; D gene: TRBD2; CDR3 DNA: TGTGCCAGCAGCCCCGGGACTAGCGGTTACAATGAGCAGTTCTTC; CDR3 protein: CASSPGTSGYNEQFF
J gene: TRBJ2-7; V gene: TRBV27; clone size: -; D gene: -; CDR3 DNA: TGTGCCAGCAGTTTACAGGGGTCGTCCTACGAGCAGTACTTC; CDR3 protein: CASSLQGSSYEQYF
J gene: TRBJ2-3; V gene: TRBV28; clone size: -; D gene: TRBD2; CDR3 DNA: TGTGCCAGCAGCTTACTAGCGGGGGTAGATACGCAGTATTTT; CDR3 protein: CASSLLAGVDTQYF
J gene: TRBJ2-4; V gene: TRBV2; clone size: -; D gene: -; CDR3 DNA: TGTGCCAGCAAGACGGGGTTAATCCAAAACATTCAGTACTTC; CDR3 protein: CASKTGLIQNIQYF
J gene: TRBJ2-7; V gene: TRBV10-1; clone size: -; D gene: TRBD1; CDR3 DNA: TGCGCCAGCAGCAGATTGAGGGACAGTTCCTACGAGCAGTACTTC; CDR3 protein: CASSRLRDSSYEQYF
J gene: TRBJ2-1; V gene: TRBV25-1; clone size: -; D gene: TRBD2; CDR3 DNA: TGTGCCAGCAGTGAATATAGCGGGGGGCCGAATGAGCAGTTCTTC; CDR3 protein: CASSEYSGGPNEQFF
J gene: TRBJ2-7; V gene: TRBV5-5; clone size: few; D gene: -; CDR3 DNA: TGTGCCAGCAGCTTGGAAGTGGGGGGGGCAGAGCAGTACTTC; CDR3 protein: CASSLEVGGAEQYF
J gene: TRBJ2-5; V gene: TRBV11-2; clone size: -; D gene: TRBD2; CDR3 DNA: TGTGCCAGCAGCTTAGATCGTCAAGCGGGGGGGCCGGGGGTAGAGACCCAGTACTTC; CDR3 protein: CASSLDRQAGGPGVETQYF
J gene: TRBJ2-2; V gene: TRBV28; clone size: -; D gene: -; CDR3 DNA: TGTGCCAGCAGTTTCGGTACCGGGGAGCTGTTTTTT; CDR3 protein: CASSFGTGELFF
J gene: TRBJ1-2; V gene: TRBV5-6; clone size: -; D gene: -; CDR3 DNA: TGTGCCAGCAGCTTGGGGACAGACCCTTACTATGGCTACACCTTC; CDR3 protein: CASSLGTDPYYGYTF
J gene: TRBJ1-4; V gene: TRBV7-9; clone size: -; D gene: -; CDR3 DNA: TGTTCCAGCAGCTTAGCCGCGGGGGCTGAAAAACTGTTTTTT; CDR3 protein: CSSSLAAGAEKLFF
J gene: TRBJ1-2; V gene: TRBV19; clone size: -; D gene: -; CDR3 DNA: TGTGCCAGTAGTATGTTGTCCAGGAATGGCTACACCTTC; CDR3 protein: CASSMLSRNGYTF
J gene: TRBJ2-1; V gene: TRBV25-1; clone size: -; D gene: TRBD1; CDR3 DNA: TGTGCCAGCAGTCAGGGGGCGGCCAATGAGCAGTTCTTC; CDR3 protein: CASSQGAANEQFF
J gene: TRBJ2-3; V gene: TRBV11-2; clone size: -; D gene: -; CDR3 DNA: TGTGCCAGCAGCTCACTTACAGGGTGGGCCACAGATACGCAGTATTTT; CDR3 protein: CASSSLTGWATDTQYF
J gene: TRBJ2-2; V gene: TRBV7-3; clone size: once; D gene: TRBD1; CDR3 DNA: TGTGCCAGCAGGTCAGGGGGCGCGGACACCGGGGAGCTGTTTTTT; CDR3 protein: CASRSGGADTGELFF
J gene: TRBJ2-3; V gene: TRBV6-1; clone size: -; D gene: -; CDR3 DNA: TGTGCCAGCAGTGGATGGGGCCTAACGCAGTATTTT; CDR3 protein: CASSGWGLTQYF
J gene: TRBJ1-4; V gene: TRBV27; clone size: -; D gene: TRBD1; CDR3 DNA: TGTGCCAGCAGTCCGGACAGGGATTGGGAAAAACTGTTTTTT; CDR3 protein: CASSPDRDWEKLFF
J gene: TRBJ1-3; V gene: TRBV15; clone size: -; D gene: TRBD1; CDR3 DNA: TGTGCCACCAGCAGAACAGGGGGCGCCGGAAACACCATATATTTT; CDR3 protein: CATSRTGGAGNTIYF
J gene: TRBJ2-6; V gene: TRBV27; clone size: -; D gene: -; CDR3 DNA: TGTGCCAGCAGTTTCCGGGGATTGCTGCCTGGGGCCAACGTCCTGACTTTC; CDR3 protein: CASSFRGLLPGANVLTF
J gene: TRBJ1-4; V gene: TRBV5-1; clone size: -; D gene: TRBD1; CDR3 DNA: TGCGCCAGCAGCTTGGAGACAGGGGATGAAAAACTGTTTTTT; CDR3 protein: CASSLETGDEKLFF
J gene: TRBJ1-3; V gene: TRBV12-5; clone size: -; D gene: -; CDR3 DNA: TGTGCTAGTACCCGAGGATCCGCCGGATCTGGAAACACCATATATTTT; CDR3 protein: CASTRGSAGSGNTIYF
J gene: TRBJ1-1; V gene: TRBV14; clone size: -; D gene: -; CDR3 DNA: TGTGCCAGCAGCCCTAATAGACAAGACACTGAAGCTTTCTTT; CDR3 protein: CASSPNRQDTEAFF
J gene: TRBJ1-5; V gene: TRBV5-8; clone size: -; D gene: -; CDR3 DNA: TGTGCCAGCAGCTTGGACAACAATCAGCCCCAGCATTTT; CDR3 protein: CASSLDNNQPQHF
J gene: TRBJ1-6; V gene: TRBV6-5; clone size: few; D gene: TRBD1; CDR3 DNA: TGTGCCAGCACTCGAGGACAGGGGAATTCACCCCTCCACTTT; CDR3 protein: CASTRGQGNSPLHF
J gene: TRBJ1-3; V gene: TRBV6-5; clone size: once; D gene: -; CDR3 DNA: TGTGCCAGCAGCTCTTCCCCTGGAAACACCATATATTTT; CDR3 protein: CASSSSPGNTIYF
J gene: TRBJ2-5; V gene: TRBV5-1; clone size: -; D gene: -; CDR3 DNA: TGCGCCAGCAGCCCCCTCCCCGGGACTGACCTCATGGGGCAGTACTTC; CDR3 protein: CASSPLPGTDLMGQYF
J gene: TRBJ1-2; V gene: TRBV5-6; clone size: -; D gene: -; CDR3 DNA: TGTGCCAGCAGCCTCGGGGGGGGCCAAGGCTACACCTTC; CDR3 protein: CASSLGGGQGYTF